The table lists the clone carrying this T cell receptor beta chain with a count of one. Its antigen is not identified. The data belong to a study of tumor-infiltrating lymphocytes in primary liver carcinoma. CDR1 SQVTM and CDR2 ANQGSEA come from the germline V gene. With 4 bases removed from V and 16 bases from J, the gap between germline ends came to 20 bases. CDR3 length equals 12 residues. TCR beta cDNA was reverse-transcribed from around 0.55 ug of total RNA. The reaction used a constant-region primer and ProtoScript II reverse transcriptase. Three nested multiplex PCR rounds of slightly modified ARM-PCR generated TCR beta libraries. The opening two PCR rounds, ten to eleven cycles each, paired TRBV1-TRBV30 forward primers with a C-beta reverse primer. TCRdb re-analysed the multiplex PCR reads in MiXCR, keeping a single row per CDR3 protein. The table lists roughly 190,000 distinct CDR3 sequences, about 82% of them singletons, with about a sixth in the top ten.

Study-wide results and caveats: Tumors had a significantly higher top-250-clone fraction than blood (p = 0.039).

From around 18-30 mg of unsorted bulk tissue, DNA and RNA were co-extracted together. Primary liver carcinoma in the patients was surgically resected. Tumor samples were assessed, and every one had over 90% viable tumor cells. Sequenced input: tumor tissue from primary liver carcinoma. This chain uses TRBV29-1 with TRBJ2-1; no clear D gene. This TCR derives from a man aged 35 to 55 with primary liver carcinoma and hepatitis B virus infection. The CDR3 nucleotides are TGCAGCGTTGTTTGGGCTACCAATGAACACTTCTTC. Translated: CSVVWATNEHFF.